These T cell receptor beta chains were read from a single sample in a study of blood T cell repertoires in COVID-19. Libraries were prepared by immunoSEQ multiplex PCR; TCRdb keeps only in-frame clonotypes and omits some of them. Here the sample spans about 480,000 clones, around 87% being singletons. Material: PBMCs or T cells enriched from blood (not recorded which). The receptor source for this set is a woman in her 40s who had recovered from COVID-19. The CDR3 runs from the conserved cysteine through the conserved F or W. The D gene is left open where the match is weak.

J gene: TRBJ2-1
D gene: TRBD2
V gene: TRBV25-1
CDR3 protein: CASSSYSGSSYNEQFF
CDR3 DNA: TGTGCCAGCAGTTCATATAGCGGGAGCTCCTACAATGAGCAGTTCTTC

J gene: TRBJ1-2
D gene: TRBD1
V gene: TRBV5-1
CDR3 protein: CASSPGTASLRYGYTF
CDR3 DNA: TGCGCCAGCAGCCCCGGGACAGCCAGCCTCCGTTATGGCTACACCTTC

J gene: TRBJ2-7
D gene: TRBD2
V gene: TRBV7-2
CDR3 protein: CASSLAGGYEQYF
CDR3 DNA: TGTGCCAGCAGCTTAGCGGGGGGGTACGAGCAGTACTTC

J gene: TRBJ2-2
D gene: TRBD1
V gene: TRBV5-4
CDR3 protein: CASSLGQGAGAGELFF
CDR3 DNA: TGTGCCAGCAGCCTCGGACAGGGGGCAGGGGCCGGGGAGCTGTTTTTT

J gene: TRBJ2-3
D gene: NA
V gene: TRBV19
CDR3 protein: CASSNRDSTDTQYF
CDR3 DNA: TGTGCCAGTAGTAACCGGGACTCCACAGATACGCAGTATTTT

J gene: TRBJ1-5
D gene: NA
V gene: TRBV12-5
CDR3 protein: CASGLVPNQPQHF
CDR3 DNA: TGTGCTAGTGGTTTGGTTCCGAATCAGCCCCAGCATTTT

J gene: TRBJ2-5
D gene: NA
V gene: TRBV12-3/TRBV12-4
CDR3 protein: CASSFVGRETQYF
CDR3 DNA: TGTGCCAGCAGTTTCGTGGGGCGAGAGACCCAGTACTTC

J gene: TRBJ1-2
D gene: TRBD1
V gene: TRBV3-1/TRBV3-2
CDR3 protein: CASSPSGGFNYGYTF
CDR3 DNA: TGTGCCAGCAGCCCGTCAGGGGGCTTTAACTATGGCTACACCTTC

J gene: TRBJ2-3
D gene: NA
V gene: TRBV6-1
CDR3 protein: CASSEVISRDTQYF
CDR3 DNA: TGTGCCAGCAGTGAAGTGATTAGTCGAGATACGCAGTATTTT

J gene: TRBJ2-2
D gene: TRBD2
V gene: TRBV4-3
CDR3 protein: CASSLLAGVNTGELFF
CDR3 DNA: TGCGCCAGCAGCCTACTAGCGGGGGTTAACACCGGGGAGCTGTTTTTT

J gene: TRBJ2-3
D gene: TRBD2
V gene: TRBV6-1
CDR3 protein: CASSEAAPGLAGTDTQYF
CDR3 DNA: TGTGCCAGCAGTGAAGCGGCACCGGGACTAGCGGGAACAGATACGCAGTATTTT